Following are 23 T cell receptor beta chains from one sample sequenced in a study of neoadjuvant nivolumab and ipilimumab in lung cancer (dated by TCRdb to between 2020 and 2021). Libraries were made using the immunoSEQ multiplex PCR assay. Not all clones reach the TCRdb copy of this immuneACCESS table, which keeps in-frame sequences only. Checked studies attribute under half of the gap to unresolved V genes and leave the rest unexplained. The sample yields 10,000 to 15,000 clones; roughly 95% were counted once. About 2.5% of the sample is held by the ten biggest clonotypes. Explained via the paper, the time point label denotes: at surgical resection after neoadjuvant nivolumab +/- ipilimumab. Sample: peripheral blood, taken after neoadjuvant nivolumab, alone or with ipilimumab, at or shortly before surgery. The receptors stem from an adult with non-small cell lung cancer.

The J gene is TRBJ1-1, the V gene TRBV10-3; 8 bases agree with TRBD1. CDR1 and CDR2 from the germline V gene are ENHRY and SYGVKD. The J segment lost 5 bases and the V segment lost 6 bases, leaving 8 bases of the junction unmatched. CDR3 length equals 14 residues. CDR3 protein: CAIRTQGAETEAFF. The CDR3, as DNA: TGTGCCATCAGGACTCAGGGGGCGGAAACTGAAGCTTTCTTT.

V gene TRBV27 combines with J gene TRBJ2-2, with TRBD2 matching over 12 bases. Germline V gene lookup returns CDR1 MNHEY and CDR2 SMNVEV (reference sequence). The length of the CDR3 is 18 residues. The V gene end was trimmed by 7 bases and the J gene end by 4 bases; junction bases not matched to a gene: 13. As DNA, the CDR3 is TGTGCCAGCACCAGACTAGCGGGAGATCTCTTGGGCACCGGGGAGCTGTTTTTT. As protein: CASTRLAGDLLGTGELFF.

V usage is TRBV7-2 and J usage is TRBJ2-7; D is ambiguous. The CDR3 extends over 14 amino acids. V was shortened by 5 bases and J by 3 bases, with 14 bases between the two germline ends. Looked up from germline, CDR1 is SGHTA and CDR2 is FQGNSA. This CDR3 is CASSPSSFGYEQYF. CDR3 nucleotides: TGTGCCAGCAGCCCTAGTAGTTTCGGCTACGAGCAGTACTTC.

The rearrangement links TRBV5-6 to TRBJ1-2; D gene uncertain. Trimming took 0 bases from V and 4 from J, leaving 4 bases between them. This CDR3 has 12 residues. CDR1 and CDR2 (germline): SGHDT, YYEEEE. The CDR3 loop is CASSLDTYGYTF. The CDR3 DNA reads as TGTGCCAGCAGCTTGGACACCTATGGCTACACCTTC.

This chain's CDR3 is CASSQTGTNTGELFF. The CDR3 nucleotides read TGTGCCAGCAGCCAGACAGGGACGAACACCGGGGAGCTGTTTTTT. V is TRBV13 and J is TRBJ2-2; 7 nucleotides line up with TRBD1. Trimming removed 5 bases from V and 0 bases from J; junction bases left unmatched: 3. Germline V gene sequence: CDR1 PRHDT, CDR2 FYEKMQ (reference sequence). CDR3 length equals 15 residues.

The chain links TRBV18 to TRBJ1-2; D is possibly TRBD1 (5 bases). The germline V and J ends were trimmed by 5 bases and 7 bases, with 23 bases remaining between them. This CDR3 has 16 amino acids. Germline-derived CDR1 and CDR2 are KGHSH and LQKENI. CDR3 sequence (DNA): TGTGCCAGCTCAAAGAAACAGGTCAGGGAGGTTGCTGGCTACACCTTC. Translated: CASSKKQVREVAGYTF. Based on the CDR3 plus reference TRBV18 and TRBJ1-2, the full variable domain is NAGVMQNPRHLVRRRGQEARLRCSPMKGHSHVYWYRQLPEEGLKFMVYLQKENIIDESGMPKERFSAEFPKEGPSILRIQQVVRGDSAAYFCASSKKQVREVAGYTFGSGTRLTVV.

CDR3 DNA: TGTGCCTGGAGTTCCTACGCAGATAATTCGCCCCAGCATTTT. Encoded protein: CAWSSYADNSPQHF. The chain carries TRBV30 and TRBJ1-5; D gene unclear. This CDR3 has 14 residues. V lost 2 bases and J 9 bases, leaving 17 bases between the germline ends. Germline CDR1 reads GTSNPN; CDR2 reads SVGIG (reference sequence).

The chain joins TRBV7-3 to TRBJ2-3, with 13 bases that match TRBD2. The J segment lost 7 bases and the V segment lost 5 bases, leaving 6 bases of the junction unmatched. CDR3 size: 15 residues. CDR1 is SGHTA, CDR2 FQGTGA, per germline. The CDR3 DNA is TGTGCCAGCAGCGTGACTAGCGGGAGGTCACATACGCAGTATTTT. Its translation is CASSVTSGRSHTQYF.

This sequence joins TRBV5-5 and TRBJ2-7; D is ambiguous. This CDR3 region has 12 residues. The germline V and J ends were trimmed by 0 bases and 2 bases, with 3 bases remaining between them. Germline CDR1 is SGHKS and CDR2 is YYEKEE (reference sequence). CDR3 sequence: CASSLVPYEQYF. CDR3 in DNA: TGTGCCAGCAGCTTGGTTCCCTACGAGCAGTACTTC.

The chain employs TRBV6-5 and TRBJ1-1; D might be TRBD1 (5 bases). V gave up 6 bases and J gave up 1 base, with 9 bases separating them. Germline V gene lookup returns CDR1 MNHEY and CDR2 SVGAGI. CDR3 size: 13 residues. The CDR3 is CASSEQENTEAFF. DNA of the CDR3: TGTGCCAGCAGCGAACAGGAGAACACTGAAGCTTTCTTT.

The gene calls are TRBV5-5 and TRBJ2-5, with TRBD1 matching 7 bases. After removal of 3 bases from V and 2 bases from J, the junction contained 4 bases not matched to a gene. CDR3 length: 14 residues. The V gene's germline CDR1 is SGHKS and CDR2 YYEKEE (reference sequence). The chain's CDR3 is CASSSNRGQETQYF. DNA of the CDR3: TGTGCCAGCAGCTCCAACAGGGGTCAAGAGACCCAGTACTTC. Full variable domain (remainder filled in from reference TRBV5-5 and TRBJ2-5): DAGVTQSPTHLIKTRGQQVTLRCSPISGHKSVSWYQQVLGQGPQFIFQYYEKEERGRGNFPDRFSARQFPNYSSELNVNALLLGDSALYLCASSSNRGQETQYFGPGTRLLVL.

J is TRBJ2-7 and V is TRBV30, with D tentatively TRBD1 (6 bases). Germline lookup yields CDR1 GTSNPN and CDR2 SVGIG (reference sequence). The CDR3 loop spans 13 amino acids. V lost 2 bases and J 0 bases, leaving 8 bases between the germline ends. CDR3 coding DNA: TGTGCCTGGAGTACAGGGAGCTCCTACGAGCAGTACTTC. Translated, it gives CAWSTGSSYEQYF.

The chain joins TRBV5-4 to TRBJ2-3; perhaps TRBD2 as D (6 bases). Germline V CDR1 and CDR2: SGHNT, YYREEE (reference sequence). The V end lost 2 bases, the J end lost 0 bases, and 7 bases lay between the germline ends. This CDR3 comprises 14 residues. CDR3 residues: CASSLSGSTDTQYF. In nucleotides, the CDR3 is TGTGCCAGCAGCTTAAGCGGGAGCACAGATACGCAGTATTTT.

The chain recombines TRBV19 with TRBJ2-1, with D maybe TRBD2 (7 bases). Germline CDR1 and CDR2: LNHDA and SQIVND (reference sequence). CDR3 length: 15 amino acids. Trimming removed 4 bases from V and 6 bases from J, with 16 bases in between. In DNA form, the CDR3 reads TGTGCCAGTAGTAAGGGGGGGGTTAATCGCAATGAGCAGTTCTTC. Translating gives CASSKGGVNRNEQFF.

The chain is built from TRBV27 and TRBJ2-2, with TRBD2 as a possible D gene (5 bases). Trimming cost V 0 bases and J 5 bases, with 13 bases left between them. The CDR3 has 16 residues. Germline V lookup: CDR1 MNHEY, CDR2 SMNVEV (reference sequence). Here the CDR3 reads CASSLSGGSGTGELFF. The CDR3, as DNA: TGTGCCAGCAGTTTATCGGGCGGCTCGGGGACCGGGGAGCTGTTTTTT.

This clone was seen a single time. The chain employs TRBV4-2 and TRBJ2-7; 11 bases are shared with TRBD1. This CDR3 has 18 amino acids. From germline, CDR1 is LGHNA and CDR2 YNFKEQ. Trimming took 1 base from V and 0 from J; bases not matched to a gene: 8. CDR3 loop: CASSQGLRTGGHSYEQYF. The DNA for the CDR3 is TGTGCCAGCAGCCAAGGACTACGGACAGGGGGCCACTCCTACGAGCAGTACTTC.

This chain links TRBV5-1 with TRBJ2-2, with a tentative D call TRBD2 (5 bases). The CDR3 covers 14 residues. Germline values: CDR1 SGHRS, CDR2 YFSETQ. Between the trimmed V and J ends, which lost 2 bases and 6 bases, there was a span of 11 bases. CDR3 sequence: CASSLGSSAGELFF. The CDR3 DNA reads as TGCGCCAGCAGCTTAGGGAGTAGTGCCGGGGAGCTGTTTTTT.

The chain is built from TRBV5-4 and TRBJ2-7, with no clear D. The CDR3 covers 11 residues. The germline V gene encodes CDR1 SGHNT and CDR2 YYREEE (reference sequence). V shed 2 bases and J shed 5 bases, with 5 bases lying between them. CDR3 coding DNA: TGTGCCAGCAGCTTTGGGGACGAGCAGTACTTC. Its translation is CASSFGDEQYF. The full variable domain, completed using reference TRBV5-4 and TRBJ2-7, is ETGVTQSPTHLIKTRGQQVTLRCSSQSGHNTVSWYQQALGQGPQFIFQYYREEENGRGNFPPRFSGLQFPNYSSELNVNALELDDSALYLCASSFGDEQYFGPGTRLTVT.

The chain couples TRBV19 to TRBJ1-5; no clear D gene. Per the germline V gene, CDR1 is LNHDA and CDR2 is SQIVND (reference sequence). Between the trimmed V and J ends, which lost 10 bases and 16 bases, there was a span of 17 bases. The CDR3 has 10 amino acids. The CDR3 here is CATDNPGGHF. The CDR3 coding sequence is TGTGCCACCGACAACCCGGGCGGACATTTT.

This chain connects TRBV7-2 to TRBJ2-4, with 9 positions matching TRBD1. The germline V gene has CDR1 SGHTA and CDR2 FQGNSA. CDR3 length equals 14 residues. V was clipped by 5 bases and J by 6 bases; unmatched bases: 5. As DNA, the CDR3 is TGTGCCAGCAGCCCGGACAGGGGCCCAAACATTCAGTACTTC. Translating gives CASSPDRGPNIQYF.

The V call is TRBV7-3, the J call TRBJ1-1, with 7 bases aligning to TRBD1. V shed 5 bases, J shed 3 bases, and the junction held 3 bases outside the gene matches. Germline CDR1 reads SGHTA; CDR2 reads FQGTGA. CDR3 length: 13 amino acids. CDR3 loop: CASSPQGDTEAFF. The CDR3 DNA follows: TGTGCCAGCAGCCCTCAGGGGGACACTGAAGCTTTCTTT.

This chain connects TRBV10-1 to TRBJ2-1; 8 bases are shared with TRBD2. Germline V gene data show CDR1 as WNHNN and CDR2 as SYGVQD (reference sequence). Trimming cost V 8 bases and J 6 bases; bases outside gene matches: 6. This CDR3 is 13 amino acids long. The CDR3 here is CASAAGLVNEQFF. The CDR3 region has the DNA TGCGCCAGCGCGGCGGGACTAGTCAATGAGCAGTTCTTC.

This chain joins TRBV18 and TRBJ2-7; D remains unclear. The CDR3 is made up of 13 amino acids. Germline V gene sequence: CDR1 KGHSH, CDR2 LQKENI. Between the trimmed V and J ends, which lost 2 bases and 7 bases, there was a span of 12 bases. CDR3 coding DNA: TGTGCCAGCTCACCAAGGAACTTCGAAGAGCAGTACTTC. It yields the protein CASSPRNFEEQYF.